The rows below give T cell receptor beta chains drawn from one sample of a study of patients and donors after allogeneic stem cell transplantation. TCRdb reanalysed the RT-PCR reads using MiXCR and keeps one entry per CDR3 protein. The sample includes about 960,000 distinct CDR3 sequences, under 20% seen only once; the top ten take 5% to 6.5%. Material: blood, either unsorted or a sorted T cell fraction (not recorded which). The origin of the receptors is a human donor who was either an allogeneic HSCT recipient or a stem cell or donor lymphocyte infusion donor (not recorded which). It is not recorded whose cells these are; they may come from a transplant donor. Both conserved end residues are part of each CDR3. D genes are given only for firm matches. A row's size may be missing; if present it is once, few, many or a size class.

d_call	clone_size	v_call	j_call	cdr3_nt	cdr3_aa
-	-	TRBV29-1	TRBJ2-7	TGCAGCGTGCGGGACGGGGACTCCTACGAGCAGTACTTC	CSVRDGDSYEQYF
-	-	TRBV7-9	TRBJ2-1	TGTGCCAGCGGGAAAGGTCTGAAGCATGAGCAGTTCTTC	CASGKGLKHEQFF
TRBD2	-	TRBV12-3/TRBV12-4	TRBJ2-2	TGTGCCAGCAGTTTGGCGGGGGGGCAGTCCGGGGAGCTGTTTTTT	CASSLAGGQSGELFF
-	-	TRBV12-5	TRBJ1-2	TGTGCTAGTGGTGAGGACAGCTATGGCTACACCTTC	CASGEDSYGYTF
-	-	TRBV7-2	TRBJ1-6	TGTGCCAGCAGCTCCCTTCGAGCAGAAACACCCCTCCACTTT	CASSSLRAETPLHF
-	-	TRBV2	TRBJ1-5	TGTGCCAGCAACGGGCCGAGACAGGCCAACGCGCCCCAGCATTTT	CASNGPRQANAPQHF
TRBD2	-	TRBV20-1	TRBJ2-7	TGCAGTGGACTAGCGGGAGATTTAGGCGAGCAGTACTTC	CSGLAGDLGEQYF
TRBD2	-	TRBV28	TRBJ2-7	TGTGCCAGCAGTCCAGGACTAGCGAGATCCTACGAGCAGTACTTC	CASSPGLARSYEQYF
TRBD1	-	TRBV30	TRBJ1-1	TGTGCCTGGAGCGCGGGACAGGCCAACACTGAAGCTTTCTTT	CAWSAGQANTEAFF
-	-	TRBV6-1	TRBJ2-7	TGTGCCAGCATTTCCCGGGGGCGGGAGCAGTACTTC	CASISRGREQYF
TRBD1	-	TRBV6-5	TRBJ2-2	TGTGCCAGCAGTTACAGGGGGCGCGGCACCGGGGAGCTGTTTTTT	CASSYRGRGTGELFF
-	few	TRBV20-1	TRBJ1-1	TGCAGTGCTACGAGGGGGGGCGGAGGCGGCACTGAAGCTTTCTTT	CSATRGGGGGTEAFF
-	-	TRBV7-2	TRBJ2-3	TGTGCCAGCAGCCCCGAGGGATTAGCTATCACAGATACGCAGTATTTT	CASSPEGLAITDTQYF
-	-	TRBV14	TRBJ2-3	TGTGCCAGCAGCCGGTTAGGCCCAGATACGCAGTATTTT	CASSRLGPDTQYF
TRBD1	-	TRBV12-3/TRBV12-4	TRBJ2-1	TGTGCCAGCAGGGGTGACAGGGGATCCTACAATGAGCAGTTCTTC	CASRGDRGSYNEQFF
-	few	TRBV6-1	TRBJ2-7	TGTGCCAGCAGTGCAAAACGGCGCGGATACGAGCAGTACTTC	CASSAKRRGYEQYF
-	-	TRBV5-1	TRBJ2-2	TGCGCCAGCAACAACGGCGGCAGGGGAAACACCGGGGAGCTGTTTTTT	CASNNGGRGNTGELFF
-	-	TRBV11-1	TRBJ2-5	TGTGCCAGCAGCTTAGACGGGAGTGAAGAGACCCAGTACTTC	CASSLDGSEETQYF
-	-	TRBV7-7	TRBJ2-2	TGTGCTAGCAGCTTAGCGTACAGGGAATCGAACACCGGGGAGCTGTTTTTT	CASSLAYRESNTGELFF
-	-	TRBV4-3	TRBJ2-1	TGCGCCAGCAGCCAAGATCTCTGGACAGAATACAATGAGCAGTTCTTC	CASSQDLWTEYNEQFF
-	-	TRBV6-6	TRBJ2-4	TGTGCCAGCAGGGACGGGGTTATAAACATTCAGTACTTC	CASRDGVINIQYF
TRBD1	few	TRBV5-1	TRBJ2-4	TGCGCCAGCAGCTTGGGACAGGGAGAGTTGGGGTACTTC	CASSLGQGELGYF
-	-	TRBV5-1	TRBJ2-7	TGCGCCAGCAGCTTGGGCCGGGGGCGGGGTCCCTCCGAGCAGTACTTC	CASSLGRGRGPSEQYF
-	many	TRBV20-1	TRBJ2-7	TGCAGTGCCGCCGGGACATCTGGCTACGAGCAGTACTTC	CSAAGTSGYEQYF
-	-	TRBV18	TRBJ1-2	TGTGCCAGCTCACCCAACTTGGGGAATGGCTACACCTTC	CASSPNLGNGYTF
TRBD2	few	TRBV6-5	TRBJ2-7	TGTGCCAGCAGTTACTCTAGACTAGCGGGACCTACTTCCTACGAGCAGTACTTC	CASSYSRLAGPTSYEQYF
TRBD1	few	TRBV7-3	TRBJ2-1	TGTGCCAGCAGCGGAAGGGACAGGGGAGGCCAAAATGAGCAGTTCTTC	CASSGRDRGGQNEQFF
TRBD2	many	TRBV11-2	TRBJ2-3	TGTGCCAGCAGCTTAGTAAGCGGGACGAGCACAGATACGCAGTATTTT	CASSLVSGTSTDTQYF
-	few	TRBV4-2	TRBJ2-1	TGTGCCAGCAGCACCACCGACAGGCCCATACTCAATGAGCAGTTCTTC	CASSTTDRPILNEQFF
-	few	TRBV19	TRBJ1-5	TGTGCCAGTAGTACGAACAGGGCCGGGAGCCCTTCAAATCAGCCCCAGCATTTT	CASSTNRAGSPSNQPQHF
-	-	TRBV20-1	TRBJ1-5	TGCAGTGCATTAATGTCGACAAATAGCAATCAGCCCCAGCATTTT	CSALMSTNSNQPQHF
-	few	TRBV5-1	TRBJ2-7	TGCGCCAGCAGCGGAGAGGGGAGCTCCTACGAGCAGTACTTC	CASSGEGSSYEQYF
-	-	TRBV29-1	TRBJ2-4	TGCAGCGTTGAACAGAAAAACATTCAGTACTTC	CSVEQKNIQYF
-	-	TRBV9	TRBJ2-3	TGTGCCAGCAGCCGGAGGACCCTCCTGAGCACAGATACGCAGTATTTT	CASSRRTLLSTDTQYF
TRBD1	few	TRBV20-1	TRBJ1-6	TGCAGTGCTAGAGATCTTACCGGGACAGGGCGACATAATTCACCCCTCCACTTT	CSARDLTGTGRHNSPLHF
TRBD2	-	TRBV9	TRBJ2-7	TGTGCCAGCAGCGTTGGGGGGGACTATTACGAGCAGTACTTC	CASSVGGDYYEQYF
-	few	TRBV4-1	TRBJ2-1	TGCGCCAGCAGCCAAGGGGGCAGGGGTCTCTACAATGAGCAGTTCTTC	CASSQGGRGLYNEQFF
TRBD1	-	TRBV5-1	TRBJ2-5	TGCGCCAGCAGGACTTTTGGACAGGTTCCTCAAGAGACCCAGTACTTC	CASRTFGQVPQETQYF
TRBD1	-	TRBV12-3/TRBV12-4	TRBJ1-1	TGTGCCAGTGACAGGGTGAACACTGAAGCTTTCTTT	CASDRVNTEAFF
-	few	TRBV11-2	TRBJ2-5	TGTGCCAGCAGCTTAGGTCGGTGGGGGTGGGAGACCCAGTACTTC	CASSLGRWGWETQYF
TRBD2	-	TRBV27	TRBJ2-3	TGTGCCAGCAGCCAAACCGCGAGCGGGGCCCGCTCAGATACGCAGTATTTT	CASSQTASGARSDTQYF
TRBD2	-	TRBV12-3/TRBV12-4	TRBJ2-7	TGTGCCAGCAGTTTTAGCGGGAGGGCCTTGGACGAGCAGTACTTC	CASSFSGRALDEQYF
-	-	TRBV20-1	TRBJ2-1	TGCAGTACCCAGGGGGGACCCTACAATGAGCAGTTCTTC	CSTQGGPYNEQFF
TRBD2	few	TRBV6-5	TRBJ2-4	TGTGCCAGCAGTTACTCTAGCGGGGGGGCGAATGGGAACATTCAGTACTTC	CASSYSSGGANGNIQYF
-	few	TRBV11-2	TRBJ2-1	TGTGCCAGCAGCTCAACTTATTCCAATCAGCAGTTCTTC	CASSSTYSNQQFF
TRBD2	few	TRBV24-1	TRBJ2-1	TGTGCCACCAGTGATTTCGGGAGGTTCGGTTCCTACAATGAGCAGTTCTTC	CATSDFGRFGSYNEQFF
TRBD2	-	TRBV20-1	TRBJ2-3	TGCAGTGCTAGTCTTCGACTAGCGGGAGTAACAGATACGCAGTATTTT	CSASLRLAGVTDTQYF
-	few	TRBV9	TRBJ1-1	TGTGCCAGCAGCGTAGGACATTCGAACACTGAAGCTTTCTTT	CASSVGHSNTEAFF
-	few	TRBV29-1	TRBJ1-1	TGCAGCGTTGAACAGTACACTGAAGCTTTCTTT	CSVEQYTEAFF
-	-	TRBV6-1	TRBJ1-1	TGTGCCAGCAGGGACTCCGAAGCTTTCTTT	CASRDSEAFF
TRBD1	-	TRBV20-1	TRBJ2-7	TGCAGTGCTAGAGAAGGGACAGACAACTCCTACGAGCAGTACTTC	CSAREGTDNSYEQYF